The 10 T cell receptor beta chains given below trace back to one sample, sequenced in a study of blood T cell repertoires in COVID-19 (TCRdb year 2020). Library method: the immunoSEQ multiplex PCR assay. Held by TCRdb, this immuneACCESS table contains in-frame sequences only and omits some clones. Under half of the omission traces to an unresolved V gene where checked; the cause of the rest is unknown. The table for this sample lists about 250,000 clones; almost 85% of them were counted only once. The ten largest clonotypes hold about 8.2% of the sample. Sequenced sample: PBMCs or T cells enriched from blood (not recorded which). The receptors come from a woman between 50 and 59 years old with acute COVID-19.

In its sample, this clone was seen a few times. CDR3 region: CASSFRGSTHEQYF. The DNA of the CDR3 is TGCGCCAGCAGCTTCCGGGGGTCCACCCACGAGCAGTACTTC. The rearrangement links TRBV5-1 to TRBJ2-7; D may be TRBD2 (6 bases). V was cut by 2 bases and J by 5 bases, with 14 bases left in between. There are 14 residues in the CDR3. Germline CDR1 SGHRS, CDR2 YFSETQ. The full variable domain, completed using reference TRBV5-1 and TRBJ2-7, is KAGVTQTPRYLIKTRGQQVTLSCSPISGHRSVSWYQQTPGQGLQFLFEYFSETQRNKGNFPGRFSGRQFSNSRSEMNVSTLELGDSALYLCASSFRGSTHEQYFGPGTRLTVT.

The rearrangement uses TRBV18 and TRBJ1-2, with 11 nucleotides matching TRBD1. CDR3 length: 15 residues. Germline CDR1 reads KGHSH; CDR2 reads LQKENI. Unmatched junction bases numbered 5, after V lost 1 base and J lost 7 bases. The CDR3 reads CASSPRSGQGAGYTF. The CDR3 DNA sequence: TGTGCCAGCTCACCACGGTCCGGACAGGGGGCTGGCTACACCTTC.

The rearrangement joins TRBV9 to TRBJ2-2; TRBD1 matches at 7 bases. Germline V gene lookup returns CDR1 SGDLS and CDR2 YYNGEE. The CDR3 is made up of 14 amino acids. V shed 3 bases, J shed 7 bases, and the junction held 6 bases outside the gene matches. CDR3 DNA sequence: TGTGCCAGCAGCGGAACAGGGGATAACGGGGAGCTGTTTTTT. This translates into CASSGTGDNGELFF.

The chain recombines TRBV29-1 with TRBJ1-2, with D possibly being TRBD1 (5 bases). Germline V gene data show CDR1 as SQVTM and CDR2 as ANQGSEA. This CDR3 has 12 amino acids. V lost 2 bases to trimming and J lost 8 bases, with 12 bases between them. The CDR3 bases are TGCAGCGTTGAACACAGGCTCGGGGGCTACACCTTC. It yields the protein CSVEHRLGGYTF.

V gene TRBV19 combines with J gene TRBJ1-2, with D possibly TRBD1 on 5 matching bases. The CDR3 totals 16 residues. In germline, CDR1 is LNHDA, CDR2 SQIVND (reference sequence). The germline V and J ends were trimmed by 4 bases and 1 base, with 16 bases remaining between them. This chain's CDR3 is CASSSPSGGNNYGYTF. CDR3 sequence (DNA): TGTGCCAGTAGTAGCCCCTCTGGGGGGAATAACTATGGCTACACCTTC.

V gene TRBV6-8 combines with J gene TRBJ1-5; 10 nucleotides line up with TRBD1. CDR1 and CDR2 (germline): MNHGY, SAAAGT. The CDR3 sequence is 18 residues long. V shed 1 base and J 4 bases; nucleotides not matched to a gene: 10. The CDR3 is CASSYFGTGEADNQPQHF. Written as DNA, the CDR3 is TGTGCCAGCAGTTACTTTGGGACAGGGGAGGCGGATAATCAGCCCCAGCATTTT.

This rearrangement joins TRBV6-1 to TRBJ2-7, with a possible D match to TRBD2 (5 bases). Trimming left V 0 bases short and J 1 base short, with 16 bases between. Germline V CDR1 and CDR2: MNHNS, SASEGT. The CDR3 is 17 amino acids. CDR3 region: CASSEAIAPRESYEQYF. DNA for the CDR3: TGTGCCAGCAGTGAAGCGATAGCTCCCCGGGAATCCTACGAGCAGTACTTC.

The V and J genes are TRBV7-8 and TRBJ2-7; 9 bases fit TRBD1. The J segment lost 0 bases and the V segment lost 3 bases, leaving 9 bases of the junction unmatched. The CDR3 spans 17 residues. Germline loops: CDR1 SGHVS, CDR2 FQNEAQ. The DNA for the CDR3 is TGTGCCAGCAGCTTGGGGGACAGGGCAATCCCCTCCTACGAGCAGTACTTC. Protein product: CASSLGDRAIPSYEQYF.

The gene calls are TRBV4-3 and TRBJ2-2, with 10 bases that match TRBD1. Germline assignment: CDR1 LGHNA and CDR2 YSLEER. V lost 3 bases and J lost 6; bases outside the gene matches: 4. The CDR3 consists of 15 residues. CDR3 amino acids: CASSQIGQGAGELFF. The CDR3 DNA is TGCGCCAGCAGCCAGATAGGACAGGGGGCCGGGGAGCTGTTTTTT.

The chain recombines TRBV25-1 with TRBJ1-1; possibly TRBD1 for D (5 bases). With 3 bases removed from V and 5 bases from J, the gap between germline ends came to 10 bases. Germline CDR1 is MGHDK and CDR2 is SYGVNS. The CDR3 is 13 residues long. The CDR3 protein is CASSDGGGTEAFF. CDR3 bases: TGTGCCAGCAGTGATGGGGGGGGGACTGAAGCTTTCTTT.